The following is a TCR beta chain sequence with its context. Antigen specificity is unknown. The data derive from a study of shared clonotypes between healthy human individuals. The wider study: Each donor had three CD4 naive, three CD4 memory, two CD8 naive and one CD8 memory plate.

Findings of the study overall: Of the naive CD4 clonotypes, about 5% were shared across a few donors.

As handled by the study authors: With immunoSEQ giving junction-only sequences and no quality scores, filtering differed. TCRdb keeps only in-frame clones here, not all; method: immunoSEQ multiplex PCR. That table is the source of V, J and clone size, and D and trimming were worked out from the DNA. The table lists 550,000 to 850,000 clones, roughly 72% of them singletons. The V end lost 1 base, the J end lost 11 bases, and 14 bases lay between the germline ends. This CDR3 region has 13 residues. Germline values: CDR1 SGHDN, CDR2 FVKESK. This chain uses TRBV14 with TRBJ1-1; unclear D gene. This receptor was identified in a woman aged 25 to 45 in good health. The sample comprised memory CD4+ T cells sorted from blood. Subset specified: CD45RA-negative fraction. CDR3 nucleotide sequence: TGTGCCAGCAGCCAAGTTACCAAGGGCGGGGCTTTCTTT. The encoded protein is CASSQVTKGGAFF. Full variable domain (outside the CDR3, taken from reference TRBV14 and TRBJ1-1): EAGVTQFPSHSVIEKGQTVTLRCDPISGHDNLYWYRRVMGKEIKFLLHFVKESKQDESGMPNNRFLAERTGGTYSTLKVQPAELEDSGVYFCASSQVTKGGAFFGQGTRLTVV.